One T cell receptor (beta chain) is described in this entry. The record originates from a study of Ad26.COV2.S vaccination and SARS-CoV-2 variants. There are 17 residues in the CDR3. With V trimmed by 4 bases and J by 2 bases, 8 bases remained unmatched. Stated treatment: about 20 received Ad26.COV2.S at low or high dose, single or two shots; roughly 5 received placebo; per-sample allocation not given. Samples were taken on day 63 after the first vaccine or placebo injection. An adult donor aged 18-55 years was enrolled in Boston. The method was immunoSEQ multiplex PCR; TCRdb's version includes in-frame clones alone and lacks a portion of them. The sample gives about 440,000 clones, 90% of which show up once; under 4.5% is in the top ten.

The receptor's source is a person aged 18-65 years who received the Ad26.COV2.S COVID-19 vaccine or a placebo. The V and J genes are TRBV5-3 and TRBJ2-1; the match to TRBD2 covers 11 bases. TRBV5-3 is designated an ORF whose function remains uncertain. The sequences come from peripheral blood, collected in a trial of Ad26.COV2.S vaccine versus placebo. The CDR3 region has the DNA TGTGCCAGAAGCCCTATCGGGACTAGCGGAGCCTACAATGAGCAGTTCTTC. This translates into CARSPIGTSGAYNEQFF.